The 21 T cell receptor beta chains below all came from one sample that was sequenced in a study of CD8+ T cells in alopecia areata. Sequencing relied on a cDNA template that was reverse transcribed from extracted RNA. The method was immunoSEQ multiplex PCR; TCRdb's version includes in-frame clones alone and lacks a portion of them. This sample has about 100,000 clones, with approximately 63% found just once. The sequenced material came from CD8+ T cells sorted from blood. Receptor source: a human donor in good health.

The chain has TRBV21-1 and TRBJ1-5; the table gives TRBD1 as D, unverified against the DNA. TRBV21-1 is marked as a pseudogene. The CDR3 extends over 15 amino acids. The CDR3 reads CASSKATDSNQPQHF. In nucleotides, the CDR3 is TGTGCCAGCAGCAAAGCGACAGATAGCAATCAGCCCCAGCATTTT.

This chain joins TRBV7-9 and TRBJ2-5; 7 bases are a match to TRBD2. J lost 4 bases, V lost 1 base, and 9 bases had no gene match. Germline CDR1 reads SEHNR; CDR2 reads FQNEAQ (reference sequence). The CDR3 sequence is 16 residues long. The CDR3: CASSLVETSPRETQYF. The CDR3 DNA reads as TGTGCCAGCAGCTTAGTGGAGACTAGCCCCCGAGAGACCCAGTACTTC.

This clone was seen a single time. V usage is TRBV11-1 and J usage is TRBJ2-5, with a tentative D call TRBD1 (7 bases). CDR1 is SGHAT, CDR2 FQDESV, per germline (reference sequence). V lost 0 bases and J lost 5, with 13 bases in between. The CDR3 runs 15 residues. Here the CDR3 reads CASSLAATGRETQYF. The CDR3, as DNA: TGTGCCAGCAGCTTAGCGGCGACAGGGAGGGAGACCCAGTACTTC.

This clone appeared a few times. This chain uses TRBV7-9 with TRBJ1-3; D uncertain. CDR1 SEHNR and CDR2 FQNEAQ come from the germline V gene (reference sequence). The CDR3 runs to 15 residues. Trimming left V 2 bases short and J 0 bases short, with 8 bases between. CDR3 protein: CASSLSTNSGNTIYF. In nucleotides, the CDR3 is TGTGCCAGCAGCTTAAGCACGAACTCTGGAAACACCATATATTTT.

The V and J genes are TRBV10-2 and TRBJ2-5, with TRBD2 matching over 8 bases. The CDR3 totals 13 residues. V dropped 9 bases and J dropped 5; count of bases not matched to a gene: 8. The germline gives CDR1 WSHSY, CDR2 SAAADI. The CDR3 region is CASSAGGRETQYF. The DNA for the CDR3 is TGCGCCAGTTCCGCGGGGGGCCGGGAGACCCAGTACTTC.

This rearrangement joins TRBV5-1 to TRBJ2-7; D is unresolved. V lost 4 bases, J lost 2 bases, and 19 bases lay in between. The CDR3 is 16 residues long. Germline values: CDR1 SGHRS, CDR2 YFSETQ. The CDR3 nucleotides are TGCGCCAGCAGCCACCTCCCGGGTGAAGTAACCTACGAGCAGTACTTC. Translating gives CASSHLPGEVTYEQYF.

The gene calls are TRBV12-5 and TRBJ2-1; no clear D. V shed 7 bases and J shed 6 bases, with 10 bases lying between them. This CDR3 comprises 12 residues. Per the germline V gene, CDR1 is LGHNT and CDR2 is FRNRAP. The CDR3 loop is CASVPNSNEQFF. CDR3 coding DNA: TGTGCTAGTGTCCCCAACAGCAATGAGCAGTTCTTC.

This chain links TRBV7-9 with TRBJ2-1; 10 nucleotides align to TRBD1. Losses at the gene ends were 5 bases for V and 4 bases for J; bases not matched to a gene: 2. This CDR3 spans 14 amino acids. The germline CDR1 and CDR2 sequences are SEHNR and FQNEAQ (reference sequence). The CDR3 DNA reads as TGTGCCAGCAGCCCGGACAGGGGGTACAATGAGCAGTTCTTC. This gives the protein CASSPDRGYNEQFF.

The rearrangement uses TRBV9 and TRBJ2-3; no definite D call. V was cut by 0 bases and J by 4 bases, with 9 bases left in between. The length of the CDR3 is 14 residues. Germline V gene lookup returns CDR1 SGDLS and CDR2 YYNGEE. CDR3 loop: CASSVEAGADTQYF. In nucleotides, the CDR3 is TGTGCCAGCAGCGTAGAGGCAGGTGCAGATACGCAGTATTTT.

The chain couples TRBV29-1 to TRBJ1-2; 10 nucleotides match TRBD1. Germline V CDR1 and CDR2: SQVTM, ANQGSEA. This CDR3 has 15 residues. After removal of 4 bases from V and 4 bases from J, the junction contained 9 bases not matched to a gene. The DNA for the CDR3 is TGCAGCGTTGCTGGGGACAGGGGTGCGGTCTATGGCTACACCTTC. Encoded protein: CSVAGDRGAVYGYTF.

J is TRBJ2-3 and V is TRBV29-1; tentative D call: TRBD2 (6 bases). Trimming removed 5 bases from V and 3 bases from J, with 15 bases in between. There are 14 residues in the CDR3. CDR1 SQVTM and CDR2 ANQGSEA come from the germline V gene. Here the CDR3 reads CSVNSGMETDTQYF. Here the CDR3 DNA reads TGCAGCGTTAATAGCGGAATGGAGACAGATACGCAGTATTTT.

The chain couples TRBV6-6 to TRBJ1-2; D is unresolved. Trimming cost V 0 bases and J 5 bases, with 16 bases left between them. The CDR3 totals 16 residues. Germline CDR1 and CDR2: MNHNY and SVGAGI (reference sequence). CDR3 DNA: TGTGCCAGCAGTTACTCGCCCCAGCCCGTCTGGTATGGCTACACCTTC. This codes for CASSYSPQPVWYGYTF.

The J gene is TRBJ1-1, the V gene TRBV27; TRBD1 aligns across 9 bases. The CDR3 runs to 16 residues. Germline V gene lookup returns CDR1 MNHEY and CDR2 SMNVEV (reference sequence). Trimming took 4 bases from V and 0 from J; bases not matched to a gene: 6. The DNA for the CDR3 is TGTGCCAGCAGTTGGAACGGACAGGGGTTGAACACTGAAGCTTTCTTT. It codes for CASSWNGQGLNTEAFF.

The chain is built from TRBV29-1 and TRBJ1-1; 10 nucleotides line up with TRBD1. Germline loops: CDR1 SQVTM, CDR2 ANQGSEA. The CDR3 consists of 14 residues. The J segment lost 3 bases and the V segment lost 7 bases, leaving 8 bases of the junction unmatched. CDR3 protein: CSGDPGTGDTEAFF. The DNA for the CDR3 is TGCAGCGGCGACCCCGGGACAGGGGACACTGAAGCTTTCTTT.

This rearrangement joins TRBV19 to TRBJ2-7; the D is unclear. V was pared by 10 bases and J by 5 bases, with 12 bases between. Germline-derived CDR1 and CDR2 are LNHDA and SQIVND (reference sequence). This CDR3 region has 11 residues. CDR3 bases: TGTGCCACCGTGTACGGAAACGAGCAGTACTTC. Amino acid sequence: CATVYGNEQYF.

The chain joins TRBV27 to TRBJ2-2; tentative D call: TRBD2 (6 bases). V was clipped by 5 bases and J by 3 bases, with 13 bases between them. The CDR3 runs to 15 residues. In germline, CDR1 is MNHEY, CDR2 SMNVEV (reference sequence). For the CDR3, the DNA is TGTGCCAGCAGTCCCGCGTCGGGGGACACCGGGGAGCTGTTTTTT. Amino acids: CASSPASGDTGELFF.

CDR3 nucleotide sequence: TGTGCCAGCAGTTCATTACTCGGGACTACCCCCTACGAGCAGTACTTC. Amino acid sequence: CASSSLLGTTPYEQYF. The chain couples TRBV5-6 to TRBJ2-7; 7 nucleotides line up with TRBD2. The germline CDR1 and CDR2 sequences are SGHDT and YYEEEE. After removal of 5 bases from V and 2 bases from J, the junction contained 13 bases not matched to a gene. CDR3 length: 16 amino acids.

The chain recombines TRBV25-1 with TRBJ1-1; D not certain. The CDR3 covers 16 residues. The germline V gene encodes CDR1 MGHDK and CDR2 SYGVNS. V was clipped by 1 base and J by 0 bases, with 12 bases between them. CDR3 coding DNA: TGTGCCAGCAGTGAATCCCCGGGGAGGATGAACACTGAAGCTTTCTTT. Translating it yields CASSESPGRMNTEAFF.

This clone was seen only a few times. V gene TRBV21-1 combines with J gene TRBJ2-7; the DNA was not used to check the table's D call, TRBD1. TRBV21-1 is a pseudogene segment. The CDR3 is 15 residues long. CDR3 sequence (DNA): TGTGCCAGCAGCAAAGACAGGGGGACTTCCTACGAGCAGTACTTC. Amino acids: CASSKDRGTSYEQYF.

The chain recombines TRBV5-1 with TRBJ1-1; maybe TRBD1 (6 bases). Germline lookup yields CDR1 SGHRS and CDR2 YFSETQ. Trimming pared 5 bases from V and 3 bases from J, leaving 17 bases between. The CDR3 sequence is 15 residues long. For the CDR3, the DNA is TGCGCCAGCAGGACTCAGGGGCAGGAGTACACTGAAGCTTTCTTT. It translates to CASRTQGQEYTEAFF.

This chain uses TRBV7-9 with TRBJ1-1; D call uncertain. The germline gives CDR1 SEHNR, CDR2 FQNEAQ (reference sequence). The CDR3 is made up of 12 amino acids. Deletions cut 1 base from V and 6 bases from J, with 6 bases between. CDR3 sequence: CASSLGVSEAFF. The CDR3, as DNA: TGTGCCAGCAGCTTAGGGGTCTCTGAAGCTTTCTTT.